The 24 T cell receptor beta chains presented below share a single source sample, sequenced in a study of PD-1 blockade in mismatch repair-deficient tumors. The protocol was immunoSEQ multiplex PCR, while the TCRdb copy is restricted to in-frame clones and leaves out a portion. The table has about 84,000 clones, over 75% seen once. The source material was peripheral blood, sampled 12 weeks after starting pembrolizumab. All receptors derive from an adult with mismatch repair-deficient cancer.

This chain's CDR3 is CASSLDSGTLKHSNQPQHF. CDR3 sequence (DNA): TGTGCCAGCAGCTTAGACTCCGGGACGCTGAAACATAGCAATCAGCCCCAGCATTTT. V usage is TRBV7-9 and J usage is TRBJ1-5; D perhaps matches TRBD1 (5 bases). Trimming took off 1 base at V and 0 bases at J, with 19 bases between the two ends. The V gene's germline CDR1 is SEHNR and CDR2 FQNEAQ (reference sequence). The CDR3 runs to 19 residues.

The CDR3 DNA sequence: TGTGCCAGCAGCGGGTTCGACGGGAAAGAGACCCAGTACTTC. It yields the protein CASSGFDGKETQYF. The rearrangement links TRBV14 to TRBJ2-5, with D perhaps matching TRBD2 (5 bases). Looked up from germline, CDR1 is SGHDN and CDR2 is FVKESK. V dropped 5 bases and J dropped 3 bases, with 13 bases sitting between them. The CDR3 runs 14 residues.

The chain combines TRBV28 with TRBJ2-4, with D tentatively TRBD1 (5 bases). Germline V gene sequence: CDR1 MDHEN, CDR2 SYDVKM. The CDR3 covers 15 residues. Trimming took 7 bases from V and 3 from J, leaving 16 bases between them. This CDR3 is CASTGQGVGKNIQYF. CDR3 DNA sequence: TGTGCCAGCACAGGGCAGGGCGTAGGCAAAAACATTCAGTACTTC.

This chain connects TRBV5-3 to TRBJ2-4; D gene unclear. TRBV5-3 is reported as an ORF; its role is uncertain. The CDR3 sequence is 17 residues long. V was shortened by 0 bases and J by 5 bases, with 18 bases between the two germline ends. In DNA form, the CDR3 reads TGTGCCAGAAGCTTGGCGTCAGCCGGTATTGACGAAAACATTCAGTACTTC. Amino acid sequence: CARSLASAGIDENIQYF.

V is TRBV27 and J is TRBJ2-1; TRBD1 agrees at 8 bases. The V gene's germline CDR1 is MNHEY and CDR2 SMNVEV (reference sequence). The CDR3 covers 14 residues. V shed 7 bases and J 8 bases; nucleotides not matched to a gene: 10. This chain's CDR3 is CASNFLTGEDEQFF. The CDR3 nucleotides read TGTGCCAGCAACTTCCTGACAGGGGAAGATGAGCAGTTCTTC.

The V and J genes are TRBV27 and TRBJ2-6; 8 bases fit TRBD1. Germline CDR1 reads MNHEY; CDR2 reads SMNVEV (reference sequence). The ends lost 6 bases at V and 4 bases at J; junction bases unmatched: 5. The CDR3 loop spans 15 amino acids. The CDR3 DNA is TGTGCCAGCAGAAGACAGGGGTCAGGGGCCAACGTCCTGACTTTC. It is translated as CASRRQGSGANVLTF.

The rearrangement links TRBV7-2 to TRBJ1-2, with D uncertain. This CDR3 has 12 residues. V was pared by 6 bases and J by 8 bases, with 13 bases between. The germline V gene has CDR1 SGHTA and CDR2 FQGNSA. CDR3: CASSLDRGGYTF. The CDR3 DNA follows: TGTGCCAGCAGTTTGGACCGTGGAGGCTACACCTTC.

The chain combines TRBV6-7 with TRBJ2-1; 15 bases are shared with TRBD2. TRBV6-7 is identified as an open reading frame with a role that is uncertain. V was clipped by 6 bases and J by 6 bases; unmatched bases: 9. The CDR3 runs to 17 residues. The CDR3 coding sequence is TGTGCCAGCAGCCGCGGGACTAGCGGGAGGAAGGTCAATGAGCAGTTCTTC. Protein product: CASSRGTSGRKVNEQFF.

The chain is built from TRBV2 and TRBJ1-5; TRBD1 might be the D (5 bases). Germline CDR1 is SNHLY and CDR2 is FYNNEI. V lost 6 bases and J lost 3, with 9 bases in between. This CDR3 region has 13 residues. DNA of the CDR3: TGTGCCAGCAGGGGGGACGCCAATCAGCCCCAGCATTTT. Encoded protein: CASRGDANQPQHF.

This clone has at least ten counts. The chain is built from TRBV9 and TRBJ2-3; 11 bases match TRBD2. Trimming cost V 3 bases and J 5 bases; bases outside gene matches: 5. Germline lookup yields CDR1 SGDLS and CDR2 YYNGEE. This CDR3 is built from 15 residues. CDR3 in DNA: TGTGCCAGCAGCGGAGCCGGGACTAGCGGAGATACGCAGTATTTT. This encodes CASSGAGTSGDTQYF. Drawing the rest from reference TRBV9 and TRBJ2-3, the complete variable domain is DSGVTQTPKHLITATGQRVTLRCSPRSGDLSVYWYQQSLDQGLQFLIQYYNGEERAKGNILERFSAQQFPDLHSELNLSSLELGDSALYFCASSGAGTSGDTQYFGPGTRLTVL.

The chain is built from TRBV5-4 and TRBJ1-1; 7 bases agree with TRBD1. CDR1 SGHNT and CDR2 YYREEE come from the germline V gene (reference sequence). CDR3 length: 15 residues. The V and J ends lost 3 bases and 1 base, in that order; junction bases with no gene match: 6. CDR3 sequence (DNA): TGTGCCAGCAGCTCCAGACAGGGCAAGAACACTGAAGCTTTCTTT. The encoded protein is CASSSRQGKNTEAFF.

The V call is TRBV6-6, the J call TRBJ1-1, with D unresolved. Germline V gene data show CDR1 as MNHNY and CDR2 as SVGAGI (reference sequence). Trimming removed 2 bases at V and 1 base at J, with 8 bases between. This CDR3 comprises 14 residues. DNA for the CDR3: TGTGCCAGCAGTTACGACCGGAAGAACACTGAAGCTTTCTTT. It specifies CASSYDRKNTEAFF.

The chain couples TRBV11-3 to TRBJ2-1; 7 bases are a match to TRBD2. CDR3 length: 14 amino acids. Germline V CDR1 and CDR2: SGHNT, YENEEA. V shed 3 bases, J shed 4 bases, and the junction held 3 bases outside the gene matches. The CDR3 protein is CASSFEGGYNEQFF. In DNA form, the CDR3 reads TGTGCCAGCAGCTTCGAGGGAGGGTACAATGAGCAGTTCTTC.

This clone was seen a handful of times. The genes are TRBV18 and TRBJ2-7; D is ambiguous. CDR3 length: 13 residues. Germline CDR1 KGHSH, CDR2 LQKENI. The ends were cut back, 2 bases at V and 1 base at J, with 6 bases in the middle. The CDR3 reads CASSPTVSYEQYF. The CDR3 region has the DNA TGTGCCAGCTCACCAACAGTTTCCTACGAGCAGTACTTC.

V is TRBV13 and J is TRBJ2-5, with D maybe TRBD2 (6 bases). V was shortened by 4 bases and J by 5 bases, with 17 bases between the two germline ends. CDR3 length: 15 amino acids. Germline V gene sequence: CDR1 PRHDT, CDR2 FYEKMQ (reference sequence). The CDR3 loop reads CASSSRETSRETQYF. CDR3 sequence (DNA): TGTGCCAGCAGCTCACGGGAGACTAGTCGGGAGACCCAGTACTTC. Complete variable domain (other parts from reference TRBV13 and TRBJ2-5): AAGVIQSPRHLIKEKRETATLKCYPIPRHDTVYWYQQGPGQDPQFLISFYEKMQSDKGSIPDRFSAQQFSDYHSELNMSSLELGDSALYFCASSSRETSRETQYFGPGTRLLVL.

CDR3 in amino acids: CASSSNRDRAADTQYF. The CDR3 DNA sequence: TGTGCCAGCAGCTCAAACCGGGACAGGGCGGCAGATACGCAGTATTTT. This rearrangement joins TRBV11-3 to TRBJ2-3, with 9 positions matching TRBD1. The trim removed 4 bases at V and 4 bases at J, leaving 9 bases unmatched. Germline V gives CDR1 SGHNT, CDR2 YENEEA. This CDR3 spans 16 amino acids.

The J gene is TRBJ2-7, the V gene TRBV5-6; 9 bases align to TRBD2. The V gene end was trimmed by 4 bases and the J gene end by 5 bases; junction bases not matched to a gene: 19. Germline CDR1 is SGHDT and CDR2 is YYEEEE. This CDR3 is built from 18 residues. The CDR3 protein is CASSPSLGAGGRVDEQYF. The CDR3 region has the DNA TGTGCCAGCAGCCCCTCCCTAGGGGCGGGAGGGCGGGTCGACGAGCAGTACTTC. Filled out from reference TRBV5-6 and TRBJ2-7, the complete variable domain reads DAGVTQSPTHLIKTRGQQVTLRCSPKSGHDTVSWYQQALGQGPQFIFQYYEEEERQRGNFPDRFSGHQFPNYSSELNVNALLLGDSALYLCASSPSLGAGGRVDEQYFGPGTRLTVT.

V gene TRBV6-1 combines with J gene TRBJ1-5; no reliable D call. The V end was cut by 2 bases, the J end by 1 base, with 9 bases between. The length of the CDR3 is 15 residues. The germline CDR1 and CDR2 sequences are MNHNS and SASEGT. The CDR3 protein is CASSEMGWSNQPQHF. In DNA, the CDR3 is TGTGCCAGCAGTGAAATGGGCTGGAGCAATCAGCCCCAGCATTTT.

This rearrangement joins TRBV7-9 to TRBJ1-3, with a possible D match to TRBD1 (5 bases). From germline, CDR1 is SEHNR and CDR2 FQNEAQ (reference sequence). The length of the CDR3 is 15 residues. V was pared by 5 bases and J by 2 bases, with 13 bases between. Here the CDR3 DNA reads TGTGCCAGCAGCCGCGAGGGGCTTGCTGGAAACACCATATATTTT. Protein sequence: CASSREGLAGNTIYF.

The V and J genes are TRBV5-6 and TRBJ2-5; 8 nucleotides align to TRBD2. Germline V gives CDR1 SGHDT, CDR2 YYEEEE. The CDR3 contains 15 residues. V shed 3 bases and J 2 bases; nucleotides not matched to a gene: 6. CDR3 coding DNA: TGTGCCAGCAGCTCCGCGGGACTAGGGCAAGAGACCCAGTACTTC. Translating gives CASSSAGLGQETQYF.

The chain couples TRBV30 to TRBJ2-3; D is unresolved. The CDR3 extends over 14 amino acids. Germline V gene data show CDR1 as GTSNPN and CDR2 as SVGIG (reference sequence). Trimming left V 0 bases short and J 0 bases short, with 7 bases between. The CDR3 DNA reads TGTGCCTGGAGTGTACTCAGGAGCACAGATACGCAGTATTTT. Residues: CAWSVLRSTDTQYF.

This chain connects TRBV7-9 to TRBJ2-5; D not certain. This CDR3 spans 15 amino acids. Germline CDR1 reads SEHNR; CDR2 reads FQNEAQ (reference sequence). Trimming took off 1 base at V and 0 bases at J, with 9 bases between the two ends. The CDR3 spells CASSLVLADQETQYF. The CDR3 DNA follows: TGTGCCAGCAGCTTAGTTCTGGCTGACCAAGAGACCCAGTACTTC.

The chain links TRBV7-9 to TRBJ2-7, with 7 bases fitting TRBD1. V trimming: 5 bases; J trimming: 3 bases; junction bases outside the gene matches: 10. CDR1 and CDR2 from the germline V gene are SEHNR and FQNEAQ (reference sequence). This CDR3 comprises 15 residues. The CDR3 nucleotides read TGTGCCAGCAGCCACCCCGGGACAGAGATCTACGAGCAGTACTTC. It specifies CASSHPGTEIYEQYF.

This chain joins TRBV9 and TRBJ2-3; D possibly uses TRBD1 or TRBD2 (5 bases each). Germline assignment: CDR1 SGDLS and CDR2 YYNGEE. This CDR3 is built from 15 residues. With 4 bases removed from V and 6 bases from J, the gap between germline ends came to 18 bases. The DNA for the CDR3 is TGTGCCAGCAGCACCACTAGGGGCTCAGTGGATACGCAGTATTTT. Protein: CASSTTRGSVDTQYF.